This passage covers 32 T cell receptor beta chains from one sample sequenced in a study of patients and donors after allogeneic stem cell transplantation. A single record per CDR3 protein comes from TCRdb applying MiXCR to the RT-PCR reads. The sample shows fewer than 75,000 distinct CDR3 sequences, about 30% of them seen only once. The sample was blood, either unsorted or a sorted T cell fraction (not recorded which). The receptors were gathered from a human donor who was either an allogeneic HSCT recipient or a stem cell or donor lymphocyte infusion donor (not recorded which). It is not recorded whose cells these are; they may come from a transplant donor.

V gene TRBV3-1 combines with J gene TRBJ1-1; D uncertain. V was shortened by 2 bases and J by 3 bases, with 16 bases between the two germline ends. The CDR3 runs to 16 residues. The V gene's germline CDR1 is LGHDT and CDR2 YNNKEL (reference sequence). The CDR3 is CASSQTGTRVDTEAFF. CDR3 nucleotides: TGTGCCAGCAGCCAAACCGGAACTCGGGTGGACACTGAAGCTTTCTTT.

V and J are TRBV27 and TRBJ2-7, with 7 bases identical to TRBD1. The V and J ends lost 10 bases and 1 base, in that order; junction bases with no gene match: 10. The germline V gene encodes CDR1 MNHEY and CDR2 SMNVEV (reference sequence). The CDR3 has 14 amino acids. CDR3 amino acids: CATQTGVNSYEQYF. Here the CDR3 DNA reads TGTGCCACCCAAACAGGGGTAAATTCCTACGAGCAGTACTTC.

This rearrangement joins TRBV10-3 to TRBJ2-5; D remains unclear. Germline V CDR1 and CDR2: ENHRY, SYGVKD. Trimming took off 2 bases at V and 4 bases at J, with 8 bases between the two ends. The CDR3 spans 13 residues. CDR3 in amino acids: CAISEGPGETQYF. As DNA, the CDR3 is TGTGCCATCAGTGAGGGACCGGGAGAGACCCAGTACTTC.

Note on this clonotype: The junction shows a germline mismatch at one end, possibly a read error. J is TRBJ2-7 and V is TRBV29-1; the D gene is possibly TRBD1 (6 bases). The CDR3 has 13 residues. Germline V gene sequence: CDR1 SQVTM, CDR2 ANQGSEA. For the CDR3, the DNA is TGCAGCGTGACAGGATTACGGTCCTACGAGCGGTACTTC. Translation gives CSVTGLRSYERYF.

The CDR3 protein is CASSYDQFGEKLFF. CDR3 in DNA: TGTGCCAGCAGTTACGACCAGTTCGGTGAAAAACTGTTTTTT. The chain has TRBV6-2 or TRBV6-3 and TRBJ1-4; the D is unclear. V lost 2 bases and J lost 7, with 11 bases in between. CDR1 and CDR2 (germline): MNHEY, SVGEGT. This CDR3 spans 14 amino acids.

The chain is built from TRBV2 and TRBJ2-2; D not resolved. CDR3 length: 13 residues. Germline V gene sequence: CDR1 SNHLY, CDR2 FYNNEI. Deletions cut 10 bases from V and 0 bases from J, with 9 bases between. The CDR3 DNA sequence: TGTGCCACCACATATGCGAACACCGGGGAGCTGTTTTTT. This encodes CATTYANTGELFF.

In this sample, this clonotype turned up a few times. V and J are TRBV21-1 and TRBJ2-4. TRBV21-1 is marked as a pseudogene. This CDR3 comprises 13 residues. CDR3 sequence reads: CASSRGAKNIQYF. CDR3 in DNA: TGTGCCAGCAGCCGAGGAGCCAAAAACATTCAGTACTTC.

This clonotype was observed a handful of times. The CDR3 coding sequence is TGCAGCGTTCACGGACTAGCGGGATGGAGGGAATACAATGAGCAGTTCTTC. Protein sequence: CSVHGLAGWREYNEQFF. V and J are TRBV29-1 and TRBJ2-1; 12 bases are a match to TRBD2. Losses at the gene ends were 5 bases for V and 4 bases for J; bases not matched to a gene: 12. This CDR3 region has 17 residues. CDR1 and CDR2 from the germline V gene are SQVTM and ANQGSEA.

This rearrangement joins TRBV7-8 to TRBJ2-3; possibly TRBD1 or TRBD2 for D (5 bases each). Germline CDR1 and CDR2: SGHVS and FQNEAQ. The CDR3 totals 14 residues. The V gene lost 5 bases and the J gene lost 5 bases, with 14 bases spanning the gap. CDR3 sequence reads: CASSPGPAVDTQYF. CDR3 in DNA: TGTGCCAGCAGCCCGGGACCCGCGGTAGATACGCAGTATTTT. The whole variable domain, remainder taken from reference TRBV7-8 and TRBJ2-3, is GAGVSQSPRYKVAKRGQDVALRCDPISGHVSLFWYQQALGQGPEFLTYFQNEAQLDKSGLPSDRFFAERPEGSVSTLKIQRTQQEDSAVYLCASSPGPAVDTQYFGPGTRLTVL.

The chain joins TRBV20-1 to TRBJ1-2, with 10 bases that match TRBD1. This CDR3 contains 13 residues. The germline CDR1 and CDR2 sequences are DFQATT and SNEGSKA (reference sequence). Losses at the gene ends were 5 bases for V and 1 base for J; bases not matched to a gene: 1. The CDR3 DNA is TGCAGTGCTCGGACAGGGGGTAACTATGGCTACACCTTC. Amino acid sequence: CSARTGGNYGYTF.

This clonotype was detected a few times. The chain joins TRBV6-2 or TRBV6-3 to TRBJ1-4, with D uncertain. V lost 4 bases and J 5 bases, leaving 11 bases between the germline ends. The CDR3 spans 14 residues. Germline CDR1 reads MNHEY; CDR2 reads SVGEGT. CDR3 nucleotides: TGTGCCAGCAGTTCCCTCACTCCGAATGAAAAACTGTTTTTT. It translates to CASSSLTPNEKLFF.

The table lists this clonotype with a few counts. The rearrangement uses TRBV20-1 and TRBJ2-3, with TRBD2 matching 11 bases. CDR3 length: 14 amino acids. The ends lost 6 bases at V and 2 bases at J; junction bases unmatched: 4. Germline CDR1 and CDR2: DFQATT and SNEGSKA (reference sequence). The CDR3 region is CSATTSGATDTQYF. The CDR3 DNA sequence: TGCAGTGCCACGACTAGCGGGGCCACAGATACGCAGTATTTT.

This clonotype came up many times. The chain links TRBV11-2 to TRBJ2-3; D is unclear. The V gene lost 0 bases and the J gene lost 3 bases, with 4 bases spanning the gap. CDR1 SGHAT and CDR2 FQNNGV come from the germline V gene. The CDR3 has 13 residues. CDR3 DNA: TGTGCCAGCAGCTTAGATACTACAGATACGCAGTATTTT. Translated, it gives CASSLDTTDTQYF.

This clonotype was seen only a few times. The chain joins TRBV12-3 or TRBV12-4 to TRBJ1-5; TRBD1 matches at 8 bases. CDR3 length equals 18 residues. V lost 7 bases and J lost 3; bases outside the gene matches: 17. The CDR3 region is CASTIGPPGQAYNQPQHF. CDR3 sequence (DNA): TGTGCCAGCACCATAGGACCGCCGGGACAGGCATACAATCAGCCCCAGCATTTT.

The chain uses TRBV12-3 or TRBV12-4 and TRBJ2-3, with TRBD2 matching over 10 bases. The CDR3 extends over 16 amino acids. V was pared by 7 bases and J by 0 bases, with 7 bases of the junction left unmatched. The CDR3 DNA reads TGTGCCAGCATCTTTAGCGGGGGGAGAAGCACAGATACGCAGTATTTT. This translates into CASIFSGGRSTDTQYF.

This clonotype was seen a handful of times. The rearrangement joins TRBV7-9 to TRBJ1-1; D ambiguous. Between the trimmed V and J ends, which lost 4 bases and 0 bases, there was a span of 12 bases. Germline CDR1 SEHNR, CDR2 FQNEAQ (reference sequence). This CDR3 region has 15 residues. The CDR3 loop reads CASSYPGVMNTEAFF. The DNA of the CDR3 is TGTGCCAGCAGCTACCCAGGCGTAATGAACACTGAAGCTTTCTTT.

This chain links TRBV30 with TRBJ2-7; 7 bases agree with TRBD1. There are 12 residues in the CDR3. J was trimmed by 3 bases and V by 5 bases; bases with no gene match: 4. CDR1 is GTSNPN, CDR2 SVGIG, per germline (reference sequence). CDR3 loop: CAWGGQLYEQYF. CDR3 sequence (DNA): TGTGCCTGGGGGGGACAGCTCTACGAGCAGTACTTC. Combining the CDR3 with reference TRBV30 and TRBJ2-7 gives the whole variable domain SQTIHQWPATLVQPVGSPLSLECTVEGTSNPNLYWYRQAAGRGLQLLFYSVGIGQISSEVPQNLSASRPQDRQFILSSKKLLLSDSGFYLCAWGGQLYEQYFGPGTRLTVT.

The chain employs TRBV7-9 and TRBJ2-1; no clear D. The CDR3 extends over 15 amino acids. Trimming removed 3 bases from V and 3 bases from J, with 12 bases in between. CDR1 and CDR2 from the germline V gene are SEHNR and FQNEAQ (reference sequence). The CDR3 sequence: CASSFERISYNEQFF. The CDR3 region has the DNA TGTGCCAGCAGCTTCGAACGGATAAGCTACAATGAGCAGTTCTTC.

A single count supports this clonotype. The chain recombines TRBV30 with TRBJ1-6; D perhaps matches TRBD1 (6 bases). The CDR3 runs 15 residues. Germline CDR1 is GTSNPN and CDR2 is SVGIG (reference sequence). The V end was cut by 0 bases, the J end by 7 bases, with 13 bases between. The CDR3 sequence is CAWSVIEGGNSPLHF. Written as DNA, the CDR3 is TGTGCCTGGAGTGTAATCGAGGGGGGGAATTCACCCCTCCACTTT.

This clonotype showed up just a few times. The V and J genes are TRBV5-6 and TRBJ2-2; TRBD1 aligns across 8 bases. Germline CDR1 and CDR2: SGHDT and YYEEEE. The CDR3 length is 15 residues. J lost 6 bases, V lost 0 bases, and 4 bases had no gene match. Here the CDR3 DNA reads TGTGCCAGCAGCTTGGTCAGGGGGCTGGCCGGGGAGCTGTTTTTT. Its translation is CASSLVRGLAGELFF. Supplemented by reference TRBV5-6 and TRBJ2-2, the full variable domain reads DAGVTQSPTHLIKTRGQQVTLRCSPKSGHDTVSWYQQALGQGPQFIFQYYEEEERQRGNFPDRFSGHQFPNYSSELNVNALLLGDSALYLCASSLVRGLAGELFFGEGSRLTVL.

This chain links TRBV2 with TRBJ2-7; either TRBD1 or TRBD2 may fit D (7 bases each). Germline CDR1 SNHLY, CDR2 FYNNEI. The CDR3 is 15 amino acids. V was cut by 8 bases and J by 3 bases, with 20 bases left in between. DNA for the CDR3: TGTGCCAGCTCCTATGACCAGGGGGGGTTCTACGAGCAGTACTTC. Protein product: CASSYDQGGFYEQYF.

CDR3 amino acids: CASTLRGQDQAFF. CDR3 sequence (DNA): TGTGCCAGCACCCTCCGCGGACAGGACCAAGCTTTCTTT. The rearrangement uses TRBV12-3 or TRBV12-4 and TRBJ1-1; 7 positions agree with TRBD1. The CDR3 totals 13 residues. Unmatched junction bases numbered 11, after V lost 7 bases and J lost 9 bases.

This chain uses TRBV7-9 with TRBJ1-4, with D tentatively TRBD1 (5 bases). The CDR3 consists of 14 residues. Per germline, CDR1 SEHNR and CDR2 FQNEAQ (reference sequence). Trimming took off 6 bases at V and 8 bases at J, with 16 bases between the two ends. CDR3 residues: CASSPWGRGEKLFF. CDR3 bases: TGTGCCAGCAGTCCATGGGGCCGCGGGGAAAAACTGTTTTTT.

In its sample, this clonotype was seen a few times. The chain joins TRBV12-3 or TRBV12-4 to TRBJ1-1; no firm D call. V lost 8 bases, J lost 1 base, and 20 bases lay in between. This CDR3 contains 16 residues. The CDR3: CASQFERWQKNTEAFF. The CDR3 bases are TGTGCCAGCCAGTTTGAAAGGTGGCAGAAGAACACTGAAGCTTTCTTT.

DNA of the CDR3: TGCGCCAGCAGCGCAACCGGGACAGAGAAGTACTTC. This translates into CASSATGTEKYF. The V and J genes are TRBV5-1 and TRBJ2-5, with 7 nucleotides matching TRBD1. Germline V gene sequence: CDR1 SGHRS, CDR2 YFSETQ. With V trimmed by 4 bases and J by 12 bases, 9 bases remained unmatched. This CDR3 is 12 amino acids long.

A few counts support this clonotype. This chain connects TRBV4-3 to TRBJ1-1; no firm D call. CDR1 and CDR2 from the germline V gene are LGHNA and YSLEER. The V and J ends lost 0 bases and 4 bases respectively, with 6 bases between them. CDR3 length: 13 residues. The CDR3: CASSQDWGTEAFF. As DNA, the CDR3 is TGCGCCAGCAGCCAAGATTGGGGCACTGAAGCTTTCTTT.

In this sample, this clonotype turned up a few times. The chain uses TRBV6-2 or TRBV6-3 and TRBJ1-4; no definite D call. Trimming shortened V by 4 bases and J by 1 base, and 7 bases separated the two germline ends. CDR1 is MNHEY and CDR2 is SVGEGT in the germline V gene. The CDR3 loop spans 14 amino acids. As DNA, the CDR3 is TGTGCCAGCAGTTCACGACTAACTAATGAAAAACTGTTTTTT. It yields the protein CASSSRLTNEKLFF.

V usage is TRBV9 and J usage is TRBJ2-1; TRBD2 matches at 10 bases. The V segment lost 3 bases and the J segment 3 bases; nucleotides outside the gene matches: 6. The germline CDR1 and CDR2 sequences are SGDLS and YYNGEE. The CDR3 totals 16 residues. CDR3 sequence: CASSGSPSGGYNEQFF. The CDR3 DNA reads as TGTGCCAGCAGCGGATCTCCTAGCGGGGGCTACAATGAGCAGTTCTTC.

CDR3 in amino acids: CASSPRATRETQYF. In DNA, the CDR3 is TGCGCCAGCAGCCCCCGGGCCACCCGAGAGACCCAGTACTTC. This rearrangement joins TRBV4-1 to TRBJ2-5, with unresolved D. From germline, CDR1 is MGHRA and CDR2 YSYEKL. V was cut by 4 bases and J by 4 bases, with 13 bases left in between. This CDR3 spans 14 amino acids.

The gene calls are TRBV7-2 and TRBJ1-5, with 7 nucleotides matching TRBD1. The trim removed 8 bases at V and 7 bases at J, leaving 11 bases unmatched. Germline assignment: CDR1 SGHTA and CDR2 FQGNSA. CDR3 length equals 14 residues. The CDR3 loop is CASGSETGLQPQHF. CDR3 bases: TGTGCCAGCGGATCTGAGACAGGGCTCCAGCCCCAGCATTTT.

This chain joins TRBV5-6 and TRBJ2-5, with TRBD1 matching 7 bases. The CDR3 spans 14 residues. Germline trimming cut 2 bases from V and 1 base from J; bases unmatched to any gene: 2. The germline gives CDR1 SGHDT, CDR2 YYEEEE. The CDR3 protein is CASSFRQGQETQYF. The CDR3 bases are TGTGCCAGCAGCTTCCGACAGGGCCAAGAGACCCAGTACTTC.

The chain recombines TRBV12-1 with TRBJ1-5; the table's D call of TRBD1 was not tested on the DNA. TRBV12-1 is annotated as a pseudogene. This CDR3 has 15 amino acids. CDR3: CASSSGQGCNQPQHF. The CDR3 DNA reads TGTGCCAGCAGCTCTGGACAGGGGTGCAATCAGCCCCAGCATTTT.